The next 20 T cell receptor beta chains were all read from a single sample in a study of control samples from healthy donors and cancer patients. Sequenced by immunoSEQ multiplex PCR; TCRdb stores in-frame clones only, minus some. The sample lists roughly 50,000 clones; roughly 96% were seen once. The sample consisted of blood. The receptor set was obtained from a woman in her twenties or thirties in good health.

In this sample, this clone turned up a few times. The chain is built from TRBV7-2 and TRBJ2-7; weak D call: TRBD2 (5 bases). The V end was cut by 1 base, the J end by 3 bases, with 13 bases between. CDR3 size: 15 residues. The germline V gene has CDR1 SGHTA and CDR2 FQGNSA. CDR3 loop: CASSLVGQRNYEQYF. Here the CDR3 DNA reads TGTGCCAGCAGCTTAGTCGGCCAGCGGAACTACGAGCAGTACTTC.

The rearrangement uses TRBV15 and TRBJ1-1; D possibly corresponds to TRBD1 (6 bases). The germline V gene encodes CDR1 LNHNV and CDR2 YYDKDF (reference sequence). This CDR3 spans 14 amino acids. V was shortened by 6 bases and J by 7 bases, with 18 bases between the two germline ends. Written as DNA, the CDR3 is TGTGCCACCAGTACAAACTCAGGGGAACGTGAAGCTTTCTTT. This sequence encodes CATSTNSGEREAFF.

J is TRBJ2-7 and V is TRBV21-1; the table calls TRBD1, which could not be checked here. TRBV21-1 is termed a pseudogene. The CDR3 is 13 residues long. This CDR3 reads CASNDREPYEQYF. For the CDR3, the DNA is TGTGCCAGCAACGACAGGGAGCCCTACGAGCAGTACTTC.

The gene calls are TRBV2 and TRBJ1-1; 10 bases line up with TRBD1. The CDR3 runs 15 residues. With 4 bases clipped from V and 1 base from J, the junction kept 3 bases outside the gene matches. Germline CDR1 reads SNHLY; CDR2 reads FYNNEI. As DNA, the CDR3 is TGTGCCAGCAGTGGGGACAGGGGTGGGAACACTGAAGCTTTCTTT. Its protein product is CASSGDRGGNTEAFF.

The chain couples TRBV2 to TRBJ2-7; 7 bases fit TRBD1. Looked up from germline, CDR1 is SNHLY and CDR2 is FYNNEI. V was pared by 5 bases and J by 3 bases, with 7 bases of the junction left unmatched. This CDR3 has 14 residues. CDR3 sequence reads: CASSPGQRNYEQYF. Here the CDR3 DNA reads TGTGCCAGCAGTCCGGGACAGAGAAACTACGAGCAGTACTTC.

The chain couples TRBV5-1 to TRBJ2-1; 7 bases line up with TRBD2. V lost 1 base, J lost 6 bases, and 10 bases stayed unmatched. This CDR3 is 16 amino acids long. CDR1 is SGHRS, CDR2 YFSETQ, per germline. This CDR3 reads CASSLPVGGPVNEQFF. The CDR3 nucleotides are TGCGCCAGCAGCTTGCCTGTGGGAGGGCCGGTCAATGAGCAGTTCTTC.

Notes on this clone: The junction departs from the called germline gene at one end, perhaps through a read error. Other DNA sequences in the same sample also yield this CDR3. The chain uses TRBV6-6 and TRBJ2-7; the match to TRBD2 covers 14 bases. Germline values: CDR1 MNHNY, CDR2 SVGAGI (reference sequence). There are 19 residues in the CDR3. The DNA of the CDR3 is TGTGCCAGCAGTCCTACGCCCGGGACTAGCGGGAGAGGTAATTACGAACAGTACTTC. Its protein product is CASSPTPGTSGRGNYEQYF.

The chain links TRBV27 to TRBJ1-2; D may be TRBD1 (5 bases). Germline loops: CDR1 MNHEY, CDR2 SMNVEV (reference sequence). Trimming pared 5 bases from V and 4 bases from J, leaving 14 bases between. The CDR3 totals 14 residues. CDR3 coding DNA: TGTGCCAGCAGTCCCTGGGGCGAACCCTATGGCTACACCTTC. This sequence encodes CASSPWGEPYGYTF.

The J gene is TRBJ2-1, the V gene TRBV6-5, with D unresolved. The CDR3 is made up of 11 amino acids. Germline V gene lookup returns CDR1 MNHEY and CDR2 SVGAGI. Between the trimmed V and J ends, which lost 9 bases and 8 bases, there was a span of 11 bases. The CDR3 here is CASKGWDEQFF. In DNA form, the CDR3 reads TGTGCCAGTAAGGGATGGGATGAGCAGTTCTTC.

This clone was seen a few times. The chain has TRBV7-9 and TRBJ2-7; D call uncertain. The CDR3 contains 12 residues. V was shortened by 5 bases and J by 5 bases, with 10 bases between the two germline ends. From germline, CDR1 is SEHNR and CDR2 FQNEAQ (reference sequence). The CDR3 DNA is TGTGCCAGCAGCAGGTGGATTGACGAGCAGTACTTC. Its protein is CASSRWIDEQYF.

J is TRBJ2-2 and V is TRBV30; D gene ambiguous. The ends were cut back, 5 bases at V and 7 bases at J, with 14 bases in the middle. The length of the CDR3 is 13 residues. Germline CDR1 is GTSNPN and CDR2 is SVGIG (reference sequence). CDR3 bases: TGTGCCTGGTCCCTGGAGCTGGGCGGGGAGCTGTTTTTT. The encoded protein is CAWSLELGGELFF. Supplemented by reference TRBV30 and TRBJ2-2, the full variable domain reads SQTIHQWPATLVQPVGSPLSLECTVEGTSNPNLYWYRQAAGRGLQLLFYSVGIGQISSEVPQNLSASRPQDRQFILSSKKLLLSDSGFYLCAWSLELGGELFFGEGSRLTVL.

The V and J genes are TRBV5-1 and TRBJ2-7, with 10 bases identical to TRBD1. The CDR3 is made up of 17 amino acids. Germline V gene data show CDR1 as SGHRS and CDR2 as YFSETQ. Trimming cost V 0 bases and J 3 bases; bases outside gene matches: 9. The CDR3 sequence is CASSLATTGQGIYEQYF. CDR3 sequence (DNA): TGCGCCAGCAGCTTGGCAACTACGGGACAGGGGATCTACGAGCAGTACTTC.

The rearrangement joins TRBV6-1 to TRBJ2-5; no reliable D call. Germline CDR1 reads MNHNS; CDR2 reads SASEGT. The V end lost 0 bases, the J end lost 5 bases, and 13 bases lay between the germline ends. The CDR3 totals 15 residues. CDR3 residues: CASSEALAAGETQYF. CDR3 bases: TGTGCCAGCAGTGAAGCGCTGGCCGCCGGTGAGACCCAGTACTTC.

This chain joins TRBV5-6 and TRBJ1-1, with D perhaps TRBD1 (6 bases). Germline CDR1 reads SGHDT; CDR2 reads YYEEEE. The CDR3 loop spans 15 amino acids. V lost 4 bases, J lost 3 bases, and 16 bases lay in between. This CDR3 reads CASSPGTFRDTEAFF. The CDR3 nucleotides read TGTGCCAGCAGCCCTGGGACATTTAGGGACACTGAAGCTTTCTTT. Supplemented by reference TRBV5-6 and TRBJ1-1, the full variable domain reads DAGVTQSPTHLIKTRGQQVTLRCSPKSGHDTVSWYQQALGQGPQFIFQYYEEEERQRGNFPDRFSGHQFPNYSSELNVNALLLGDSALYLCASSPGTFRDTEAFFGQGTRLTVV.

The CDR3 spells CASIPRTGTMNTEAFF. DNA for the CDR3: TGTGCCAGCATCCCTAGGACAGGCACCATGAACACTGAAGCTTTCTTT. V and J are TRBV2 and TRBJ1-1; TRBD1 aligns across 7 bases. V shed 7 bases and J 0 bases; nucleotides not matched to a gene: 11. Germline V gives CDR1 SNHLY, CDR2 FYNNEI. The CDR3 loop spans 16 amino acids. Full variable domain (rest looked up from reference TRBV2 and TRBJ1-1): EPEVTQTPSHQVTQMGQEVILRCVPISNHLYFYWYRQILGQKVEFLVSFYNNEISEKSEIFDDQFSVERPDGSNFTLKIRSTKLEDSAMYFCASIPRTGTMNTEAFFGQGTRLTVV.

The chain has TRBV29-1 and TRBJ2-1, with TRBD1 as a possible D gene (5 bases). Germline CDR1 is SQVTM and CDR2 is ANQGSEA. The V gene lost 4 bases and the J gene lost 0 bases, with 13 bases spanning the gap. The CDR3 covers 15 residues. CDR3 bases: TGCAGCGTTGCTTTGGCAGGGCCCTCCTACAATGAGCAGTTCTTC. Translating it yields CSVALAGPSYNEQFF.

The J gene is TRBJ2-2, the V gene TRBV27; 12 bases map to TRBD2. This CDR3 is built from 19 residues. The germline CDR1 and CDR2 sequences are MNHEY and SMNVEV (reference sequence). J lost 3 bases, V lost 1 base, and 9 bases had no gene match. CDR3 region: CASSLWGLAGGSDTGELFF. The CDR3 nucleotides are TGTGCCAGCAGTTTATGGGGGCTAGCGGGAGGGTCGGACACCGGGGAGCTGTTTTTT.

The V gene is TRBV28, the J gene TRBJ2-4, with TRBD1 identical over 9 bases. This CDR3 spans 15 amino acids. V dropped 9 bases and J dropped 8; count of bases not matched to a gene: 14. Per the germline V gene, CDR1 is MDHEN and CDR2 is SYDVKM. CDR3 residues: CARPSQGARYDIQYF. CDR3 nucleotides: TGTGCCAGACCTTCACAGGGGGCGCGGTATGACATTCAGTACTTC.

This clone appeared once. The chain joins TRBV3-1 (or the pseudogene TRBV3-2) to TRBJ2-7, with D perhaps TRBD1 or TRBD2 (5 bases each). In germline, CDR1 is LGHDT, CDR2 YNNKEL (reference sequence). The CDR3 contains 14 residues. V lost 0 bases and J lost 3, with 9 bases in between. The CDR3 is CASSQDGTRYEQYF. The CDR3 nucleotides read TGTGCCAGCAGCCAAGACGGGACCCGCTACGAGCAGTACTTC.

The chain carries TRBV6-2 or TRBV6-3 and TRBJ2-6; 9 bases match TRBD2. V lost 2 bases, J lost 0 bases, and 5 bases stayed unmatched. Germline V gene lookup returns CDR1 MNHEY and CDR2 SVGEGT. This CDR3 region has 18 residues. The CDR3 is CASSYVLAGISGANVLTF. The CDR3 nucleotides are TGTGCCAGCAGTTACGTGCTAGCGGGAATCTCTGGGGCCAACGTCCTGACTTTC.